Sequencing of this T cell receptor beta chain was carried out in a study of blood T cell repertoires in COVID-19. The CDR3 totals 15 residues. Trimming took off 0 bases at V and 9 bases at J, with 17 bases between the two ends. The germline gives CDR1 LNHNV, CDR2 YYDKDF (reference sequence). Clones were sequenced by immunoSEQ multiplex PCR, and TCRdb holds only the in-frame ones, with some missing. Of more than 300,000 clones in the sample, roughly 89% are singletons; the top ten hold approximately 3.5%. Sample: peripheral blood. This chain links TRBV15 with TRBJ1-2, with a weak D call TRBD1 (5 bases). This sequence originates from a young woman who had recovered from COVID-19. The CDR3 nucleotides are TGTGCCACCAGCAGAGATAGGGGAGGGTATGTGAGCTACACCTTC. Translating gives CATSRDRGGYVSYTF.